The 31 T cell receptor beta chains listed next were all sequenced from one sample in a study of T cell repertoires in ileal Crohn's disease. The method was immunoSEQ multiplex PCR; TCRdb's version includes in-frame clones alone and lacks a portion of them. The sample yields approximately 10,000 clones, about two thirds seen once. The time point was: neoterminal ileum biopsy at postoperative endoscopy, about 6 months after surgery. The sequenced sample was ileal tissue. The receptors were gathered from an adult with Crohn's disease.

The rearrangement joins TRBV28 to TRBJ2-7, with D perhaps TRBD2 (7 bases). CDR3 size: 16 residues. CDR1 is MDHEN, CDR2 SYDVKM, per germline. Deletions cut 6 bases from V and 3 bases from J, with 21 bases between. The CDR3 region is CASSLLSAGAYYEQYF. The CDR3 DNA reads as TGTGCCAGCAGCCTCTTATCGGCGGGGGCCTACTACGAGCAGTACTTC.

The chain carries TRBV9 and TRBJ1-1, with 8 bases fitting TRBD1. The V and J ends lost 2 bases and 2 bases, in that order; junction bases with no gene match: 2. The length of the CDR3 is 14 residues. Germline loops: CDR1 SGDLS, CDR2 YYNGEE. The CDR3 is CASSVTGGNTEAFF. The CDR3 DNA sequence: TGTGCCAGCAGCGTCACAGGGGGAAACACTGAAGCTTTCTTT.

The chain links TRBV7-9 to TRBJ2-5, with 7 bases lining up with TRBD2. This CDR3 has 13 residues. Germline lookup yields CDR1 SEHNR and CDR2 FQNEAQ (reference sequence). After removal of 7 bases from V and 5 bases from J, the junction contained 7 bases not matched to a gene. The CDR3 spells CASTHPGGETQYF. The CDR3 DNA reads TGTGCCAGCACCCACCCCGGGGGGGAGACCCAGTACTTC.

The V and J genes are TRBV28 and TRBJ2-5, with TRBD1 identical over 8 bases. Germline CDR1 is MDHEN and CDR2 is SYDVKM. Germline trimming cut 8 bases from V and 4 bases from J; bases unmatched to any gene: 12. This CDR3 region has 15 residues. DNA of the CDR3: TGTGCCAGCCGTTATTATGGACAGGGAAGAGAGACCCAGTACTTC. This translates into CASRYYGQGRETQYF.

In this sample, this clone turned up a few times. This chain uses TRBV6-5 with TRBJ2-1, with 8 bases matching TRBD2. The V segment lost 2 bases and the J segment 8 bases; nucleotides outside the gene matches: 8. The CDR3 covers 15 residues. Germline V gene sequence: CDR1 MNHEY, CDR2 SVGAGI. The CDR3 DNA reads as TGTGCCAGCAGTTACGGGAGCGGGAGCCTGGATGAGCAGTTCTTC. Amino acid sequence: CASSYGSGSLDEQFF.

This clone is a singleton in its sample. V and J are TRBV4-1 and TRBJ2-7; 7 bases align to TRBD2. CDR1 is MGHRA, CDR2 YSYEKL, per germline. After removal of 1 base from V and 0 bases from J, the junction contained 3 bases not matched to a gene. The CDR3 runs 15 residues. CDR3 residues: CASSQVAGNSYEQYF. The CDR3 nucleotides read TGCGCCAGCAGCCAAGTAGCGGGCAACTCCTACGAGCAGTACTTC.

This chain connects TRBV5-1 to TRBJ1-1; D ambiguous. The CDR3 length is 11 residues. V lost 5 bases, J lost 8 bases, and 10 bases lay in between. Germline V gene sequence: CDR1 SGHRS, CDR2 YFSETQ. The CDR3 loop reads CASRTENEAFF. The CDR3 nucleotides read TGCGCCAGCAGAACGGAGAACGAAGCTTTCTTT.

This clone was seen only a few times. The V gene is TRBV7-6, the J gene TRBJ1-5; tentatively, D is TRBD1 (6 bases). The length of the CDR3 is 16 residues. Per germline, CDR1 SGHVS and CDR2 FNYEAQ. The V end lost 1 base, the J end lost 7 bases, and 17 bases lay between the germline ends. In DNA, the CDR3 is TGTGCCAGCAGCTTAGGGGGGCGGGGGGCGAGGCAGCCCCAGCATTTT. Its translation: CASSLGGRGARQPQHF.

The CDR3 DNA reads as TGTGCCTGGAGGCAGACTAGCGGGAGAGACTACGAGCAGTACTTC. It encodes CAWRQTSGRDYEQYF. The rearrangement uses TRBV30 and TRBJ2-7, with 12 bases matching TRBD2. The CDR3 is 15 amino acids. Germline assignment: CDR1 GTSNPN and CDR2 SVGIG (reference sequence). Losses at the gene ends were 3 bases for V and 3 bases for J; bases not matched to a gene: 6.

V is TRBV5-1 and J is TRBJ2-7; 10 positions match TRBD2. The ends lost 0 bases at V and 5 bases at J; junction bases unmatched: 8. CDR1 SGHRS and CDR2 YFSETQ come from the germline V gene. CDR3 size: 16 residues. CDR3 region: CASSLGPAGGLNEQYF. In DNA form, the CDR3 reads TGCGCCAGCAGCTTGGGACCAGCGGGAGGGCTAAACGAGCAGTACTTC.

V usage is TRBV10-1 and J usage is TRBJ1-6, with 9 bases lining up with TRBD1. Per the germline V gene, CDR1 is WNHNN and CDR2 is SYGVQD (reference sequence). The CDR3 spans 15 residues. The junction had 6 bases not matched to a gene; V was cut back by 5 bases and J by 7 bases. DNA for the CDR3: TGCGCCAGCAGTCCCGGGACAGGGCCCAATTCACCCCTCCACTTT. Its translation: CASSPGTGPNSPLHF.

As regards this clone: Additional DNA sequences in this sample encode the identical CDR3. The V call is TRBV7-2, the J call TRBJ1-2; D remains ambiguous. Germline assignment: CDR1 SGHTA and CDR2 FQGNSA. With 0 bases removed from V and 2 bases from J, the gap between germline ends came to 4 bases. CDR3 length: 13 amino acids. The CDR3, as DNA: TGTGCCAGCAGCTTAGCACAGAACTATGGCTACACCTTC. As protein: CASSLAQNYGYTF.

The V call is TRBV19, the J call TRBJ1-2, with D hard to call. Germline assignment: CDR1 LNHDA and CDR2 SQIVND (reference sequence). The V end lost 6 bases, the J end lost 7 bases, and 15 bases lay between the germline ends. The CDR3 totals 13 residues. CDR3 nucleotide sequence: TGTGCCAGTAGGGAAGCTCGGGTTGGTGGCTACACCTTC. It encodes CASREARVGGYTF.

This rearrangement joins TRBV6-1 to TRBJ2-7; D uncertain. Trimming cost V 3 bases and J 3 bases, with 12 bases left between them. CDR3 size: 14 residues. CDR1 and CDR2 from the germline V gene are MNHNS and SASEGT. The CDR3: CASSEVQAHYEQYF. The CDR3 DNA follows: TGTGCCAGCAGTGAGGTGCAGGCTCACTACGAGCAGTACTTC.

This clone has only a few counts. The chain employs TRBV18 and TRBJ1-5, with 8 bases fitting TRBD1. This CDR3 comprises 16 residues. With V trimmed by 6 bases and J by 0 bases, 7 bases remained unmatched. Germline loops: CDR1 KGHSH, CDR2 LQKENI. The CDR3 sequence is CASSPGTGNSNQPQHF. The CDR3 nucleotides are TGTGCCAGCTCCCCTGGGACAGGCAATAGCAATCAGCCCCAGCATTTT.

The V gene is TRBV13, the J gene TRBJ2-1, with D possibly matching TRBD2 (6 bases). Germline CDR1 and CDR2: PRHDT and FYEKMQ (reference sequence). The CDR3 consists of 13 residues. The V and J ends lost 0 bases and 10 bases respectively, with 10 bases between them. DNA of the CDR3: TGTGCCAGCAGCTTAGGACTAGCAGGCGAGCAGTTCTTC. Its protein product is CASSLGLAGEQFF.

The rearrangement uses TRBV11-2 and TRBJ2-1; D remains ambiguous. Trimming removed 5 bases at V and 6 bases at J, with 14 bases between. CDR1 and CDR2 (germline): SGHAT, FQNNGV. The CDR3 contains 14 residues. The CDR3 coding sequence is TGTGCCAGCAGCCTGCGGCCTCTCGCCAATGAGCAGTTCTTC. This encodes CASSLRPLANEQFF. Drawing the rest from reference TRBV11-2 and TRBJ2-1, the complete variable domain is EAGVAQSPRYKIIEKRQSVAFWCNPISGHATLYWYQQILGQGPKLLIQFQNNGVVDDSQLPKDRFSAERLKGVDSTLKIQPAKLEDSAVYLCASSLRPLANEQFFGPGTRLTVL.

This clone was observed once. CDR3 protein: CATNSGRRQPQHF. For the CDR3, the DNA is TGTGCCACCAACTCAGGGCGCCGTCAGCCCCAGCATTTT. The chain has TRBV15 and TRBJ1-5; perhaps TRBD1 as D (5 bases). CDR1 is LNHNV, CDR2 YYDKDF, per germline (reference sequence). The CDR3 spans 13 residues. Deletions cut 7 bases from V and 6 bases from J, with 13 bases between.

The rearrangement uses TRBV5-1 and TRBJ1-1, with D possibly matching TRBD1 (5 bases). CDR1 is SGHRS, CDR2 YFSETQ, per germline. With 0 bases removed from V and 5 bases from J, the gap between germline ends came to 14 bases. This CDR3 comprises 15 residues. The CDR3 region has the DNA TGCGCCAGCAGCTTGGGGCCCGGGGGTGAGACTGAAGCTTTCTTT. Protein product: CASSLGPGGETEAFF.

The gene calls are TRBV19 and TRBJ2-1; D is uncertain. Per germline, CDR1 LNHDA and CDR2 SQIVND (reference sequence). The CDR3 is 15 amino acids. Trimming stripped 5 bases from V and 4 bases from J, with 15 bases between. The CDR3 bases are TGTGCCAGTAGTGCCCGACGCGGTACATACAATGAGCAGTTCTTC. The encoded protein is CASSARRGTYNEQFF.

For this clone: An end of the junction differs from the germline gene, which may be a read error. The chain has TRBV7-7 and TRBJ2-5, with D uncertain. Germline CDR1 reads SSHAT; CDR2 reads FNYEAQ (reference sequence). CDR3 length: 15 residues. The CDR3 DNA sequence: TGTGCTAGCAGCTTGGGCTCTACAAACCAAGAGACCCAGTACTTC. Protein sequence: CASSLGSTNQETQYF.

V and J are TRBV29-1 and TRBJ2-5; D gene uncertain. Per germline, CDR1 SQVTM and CDR2 ANQGSEA. V lost 6 bases and J lost 1, with 9 bases in between. The CDR3 has 12 amino acids. DNA of the CDR3: TGCAGCGTAAACAGCCTCCAAGAGACCCAGTACTTC. This sequence encodes CSVNSLQETQYF. Drawing the rest from reference TRBV29-1 and TRBJ2-5, the complete variable domain is SAVISQKPSRDICQRGTSLTIQCQVDSQVTMMFWYRQQPGQSLTLIATANQGSEATYESGFVIDKFPISRPNLTFSTLTVSNMSPEDSSIYLCSVNSLQETQYFGPGTRLLVL.

V is TRBV29-1 and J is TRBJ1-1, with D tentatively TRBD1 (6 bases). V was trimmed by 2 bases and J by 4 bases, leaving 17 bases between them. Germline CDR1 is SQVTM and CDR2 is ANQGSEA. CDR3 size: 15 residues. The CDR3 DNA follows: TGCAGCGTTGAAAGGGACATTTCAGGAAGCACTGAAGCTTTCTTT. It translates to CSVERDISGSTEAFF.

This chain joins TRBV4-1 and TRBJ1-5; D ambiguous. The germline V and J ends were trimmed by 0 bases and 6 bases, with 15 bases remaining between them. Germline V lookup: CDR1 MGHRA, CDR2 YSYEKL. The CDR3 extends over 16 amino acids. The CDR3 here is CASSQDRHPAGQPQHF. The CDR3 DNA follows: TGCGCCAGCAGCCAAGATCGCCACCCCGCGGGTCAGCCCCAGCATTTT.

The chain is built from TRBV4-1 and TRBJ1-1; D possibly corresponds to TRBD1 (6 bases). The CDR3 has 12 amino acids. Trimming removed 4 bases from V and 10 bases from J, with 13 bases in between. Germline CDR1 MGHRA, CDR2 YSYEKL. CDR3 nucleotides: TGCGCCAGCAGCCCGGGACAAGACAGAGCTTTCTTT. It translates to CASSPGQDRAFF.

This clone was picked up a small number of times. V gene TRBV27 combines with J gene TRBJ1-1; D remains ambiguous. Trimming took 8 bases from V and 0 from J, leaving 7 bases between them. This CDR3 contains 12 residues. Per germline, CDR1 MNHEY and CDR2 SMNVEV (reference sequence). CDR3 sequence: CASLHMNTEAFF. CDR3 DNA: TGTGCCAGCCTTCACATGAACACTGAAGCTTTCTTT.

The chain links TRBV7-2 to TRBJ2-7; 7 nucleotides agree with TRBD1. Trimming at V came to 3 bases and at J to 3 bases, leaving 5 bases not matched to a gene. The CDR3 loop spans 14 amino acids. CDR1 and CDR2 from the germline V gene are SGHTA and FQGNSA. The CDR3 loop is CASSFWGQIYEQYF. In nucleotides, the CDR3 is TGTGCCAGCAGCTTCTGGGGACAGATCTACGAGCAGTACTTC.

The chain employs TRBV2 and TRBJ2-1, with TRBD2 matching 10 bases. The CDR3 is 13 amino acids. Germline loops: CDR1 SNHLY, CDR2 FYNNEI. V trimming: 6 bases; J trimming: 6 bases; junction bases outside the gene matches: 2. CDR3 sequence: CASRAGGVNEQFF. DNA of the CDR3: TGTGCCAGCAGAGCGGGAGGGGTCAATGAGCAGTTCTTC.

This sequence joins TRBV7-2 and TRBJ2-7; 8 positions match TRBD2. V lost 4 bases and J lost 8; bases outside the gene matches: 13. CDR1 is SGHTA, CDR2 FQGNSA, per germline. CDR3 length equals 15 residues. The CDR3 DNA sequence: TGTGCCAGCAGCTCACCCGGGGGACTAGGGTCACAGCAGTACTTC. Translated, it gives CASSSPGGLGSQQYF.

This clone was recorded only once. The chain couples TRBV5-1 to TRBJ2-2, with 11 bases fitting TRBD1. V dropped 6 bases and J dropped 6; count of bases not matched to a gene: 7. This CDR3 contains 15 residues. Germline V gene sequence: CDR1 SGHRS, CDR2 YFSETQ. The CDR3, as DNA: TGCGCCAGCACCCACTGGACAGGGGGCTCCGGGGAGCTGTTTTTT. Translated, it gives CASTHWTGGSGELFF.

The chain is built from TRBV5-1 and TRBJ2-3, with D uncertain. CDR1 is SGHRS, CDR2 YFSETQ, per germline. The CDR3 consists of 14 residues. V gave up 0 bases and J gave up 6 bases, with 11 bases separating them. This CDR3 is CASSLEAGTDTQYF. The CDR3 DNA is TGCGCCAGCAGCTTGGAGGCAGGTACGGATACGCAGTATTTT.